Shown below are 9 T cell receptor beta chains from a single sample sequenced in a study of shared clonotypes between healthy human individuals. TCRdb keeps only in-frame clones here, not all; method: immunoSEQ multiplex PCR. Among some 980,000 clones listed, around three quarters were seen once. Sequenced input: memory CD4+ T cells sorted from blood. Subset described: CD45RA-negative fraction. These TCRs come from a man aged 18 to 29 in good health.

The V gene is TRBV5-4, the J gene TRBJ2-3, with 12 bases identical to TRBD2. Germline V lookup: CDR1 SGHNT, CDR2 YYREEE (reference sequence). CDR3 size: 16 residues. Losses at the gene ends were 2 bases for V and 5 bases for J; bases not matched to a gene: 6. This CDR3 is CASSFPSGGGQDTQYF. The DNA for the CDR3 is TGTGCCAGCAGCTTCCCTAGCGGGGGGGGCCAAGATACGCAGTATTTT.

CDR3 in DNA: TGTGCCAGCAGTCACCCTTCGAGGACAGTCCGTTGTTTCTTC. It encodes CASSHPSRTVRCFF. The rearrangement links TRBV6-6 to TRBJ2-1; D perhaps matches TRBD1 (6 bases). The CDR3 is 14 amino acids. Per the germline V gene, CDR1 is MNHNY and CDR2 is SVGAGI (reference sequence). Trimming cost V 5 bases and J 16 bases, with 24 bases left between them.

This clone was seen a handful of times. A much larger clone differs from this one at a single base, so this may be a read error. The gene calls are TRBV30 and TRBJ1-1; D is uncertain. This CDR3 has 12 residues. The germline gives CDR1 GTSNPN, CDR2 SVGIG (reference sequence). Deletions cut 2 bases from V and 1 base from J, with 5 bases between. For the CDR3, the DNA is TGTGCCTGGAGTATGGCGAACACTGAAGCTTTCTTT. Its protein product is CAWSMANTEAFF.

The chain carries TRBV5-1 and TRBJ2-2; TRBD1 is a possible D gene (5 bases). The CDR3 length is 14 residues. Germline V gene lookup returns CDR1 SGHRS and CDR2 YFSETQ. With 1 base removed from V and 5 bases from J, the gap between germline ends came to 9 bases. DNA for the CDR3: TGCGCCAGCAGCTTGCGGACATCTACCGGGGAGCTGTTTTTT. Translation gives CASSLRTSTGELFF.

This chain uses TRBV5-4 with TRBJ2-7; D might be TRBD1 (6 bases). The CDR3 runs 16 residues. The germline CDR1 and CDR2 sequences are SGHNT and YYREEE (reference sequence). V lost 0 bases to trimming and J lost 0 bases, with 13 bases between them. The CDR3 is CASSLGITGTSYEQYF. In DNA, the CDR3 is TGTGCCAGCAGCTTGGGGATTACAGGGACCTCCTACGAGCAGTACTTC.

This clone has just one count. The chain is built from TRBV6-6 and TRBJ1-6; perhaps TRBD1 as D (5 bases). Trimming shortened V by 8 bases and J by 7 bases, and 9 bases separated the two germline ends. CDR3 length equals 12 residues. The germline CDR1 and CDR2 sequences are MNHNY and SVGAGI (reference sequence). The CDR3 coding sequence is TGTGCCAGCGGGGGACTAAATTCACCCCTCCACTTT. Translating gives CASGGLNSPLHF.

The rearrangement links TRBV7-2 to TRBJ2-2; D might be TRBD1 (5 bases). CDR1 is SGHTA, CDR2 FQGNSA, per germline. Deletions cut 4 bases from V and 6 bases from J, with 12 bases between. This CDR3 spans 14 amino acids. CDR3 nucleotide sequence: TGTGCCAGCAGCTCAGGGTCTTCAGCCGGGGAGCTGTTTTTT. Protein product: CASSSGSSAGELFF.

Here the CDR3 reads CASSQRLGAPEETQYF. DNA of the CDR3: TGCGCCAGCAGCCAACGCCTCGGGGCTCCGGAGGAGACCCAGTACTTC. The rearrangement links TRBV4-1 to TRBJ2-5; D is tentatively TRBD1 or TRBD2 (5 bases each). The CDR3 length is 16 residues. Per germline, CDR1 MGHRA and CDR2 YSYEKL. V lost 2 bases and J 5 bases, leaving 18 bases between the germline ends.

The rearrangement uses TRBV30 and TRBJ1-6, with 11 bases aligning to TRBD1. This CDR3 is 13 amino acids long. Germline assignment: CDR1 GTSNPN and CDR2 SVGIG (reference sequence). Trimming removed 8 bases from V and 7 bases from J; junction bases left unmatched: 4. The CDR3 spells CAGQGAENSPLHF. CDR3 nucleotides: TGTGCCGGACAGGGGGCTGAGAATTCACCCCTCCACTTT. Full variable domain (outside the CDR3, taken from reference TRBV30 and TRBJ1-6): SQTIHQWPATLVQPVGSPLSLECTVEGTSNPNLYWYRQAAGRGLQLLFYSVGIGQISSEVPQNLSASRPQDRQFILSSKKLLLSDSGFYLCAGQGAENSPLHFGNGTRLTVT.